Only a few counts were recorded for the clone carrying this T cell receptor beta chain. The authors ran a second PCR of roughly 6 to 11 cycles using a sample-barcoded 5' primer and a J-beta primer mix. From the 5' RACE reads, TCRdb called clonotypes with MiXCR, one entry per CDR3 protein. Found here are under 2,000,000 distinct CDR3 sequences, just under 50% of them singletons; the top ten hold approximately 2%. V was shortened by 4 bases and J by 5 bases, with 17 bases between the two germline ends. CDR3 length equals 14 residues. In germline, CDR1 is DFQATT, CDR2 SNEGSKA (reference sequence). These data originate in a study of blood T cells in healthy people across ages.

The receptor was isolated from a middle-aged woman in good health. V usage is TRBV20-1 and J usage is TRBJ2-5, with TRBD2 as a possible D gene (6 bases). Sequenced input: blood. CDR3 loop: CSAIRAGTLETQYF. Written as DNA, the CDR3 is TGCAGTGCTATTAGGGCGGGAACGTTGGAGACCCAGTACTTC.